The clone carrying this T cell receptor beta chain was counted a few times. This specimen belongs to a study of T-cell reconstitution after alpha-beta-depleted transplantation in children. A TCRbeta library incorporating unique molecular identifiers was prepared. Each CDR3 protein gets one entry after TCRdb re-called the PCR reads with MiXCR. There are about 200,000 distinct CDR3 sequences in the sample; 6.6% occur only once, and roughly 6% lies in the top ten. V was clipped by 0 bases and J by 0 bases; unmatched bases: 15. There are 20 residues in the CDR3. Germline CDR1 is SGHNT and CDR2 is YYREEE (reference sequence).

Source: PBMCs, taken before TCRalphabeta/CD19-depleted stem cell transplant. The chain is built from TRBV5-4 and TRBJ1-1; 9 bases map to TRBD1. The TCR sequence derives from a boy between 2 and 15 years old with acute lymphoblastic leukemia, due to receive a stem cell transplant. The CDR3 DNA reads TGTGCCAGCAGCTTGGCCGTATTGGGACAGGGCCTTCCGATGAACACTGAAGCTTTCTTT. It encodes CASSLAVLGQGLPMNTEAFF.